This entry is about one TCR beta chain. Its antigen is still unknown. This CDR3 region has 13 residues. V trimming: 6 bases; J trimming: 7 bases; junction bases outside the gene matches: 1. Germline V gene sequence: CDR1 SEHNR, CDR2 FQNEAQ (reference sequence). This entry is derived from a study of OX40 agonist ivuxolimab in advanced cancers. About the study: Patients got intravenous ivuxolimab at 0.01 to 10 mg/kg every 2 weeks. From about 23 to 85 years was the age range, with a mean of about 56 years, and 65% to 90% were male.

Assay: immunoSEQ multiplex PCR; the TCRdb copy retains only in-frame clones and omits some. Altogether roughly 80,000 clones are present, around 90% being singletons, with the ten largest covering around 0.31%. Study-wide results and limits: Part of the nonresponder group also had normalized T-cell clonal expansion that was low.

Any history of autoimmune disease or systemic immunosuppression disqualified patients. The material sequenced was CD4+ or CD8+ T cells sorted from blood, taken in a trial of the OX40 agonist ivuxolimab. This TCR was sampled from an adult with an advanced solid tumor such as melanoma, head and neck, liver or kidney cancer. V gene TRBV7-9 combines with J gene TRBJ2-1; 12 bases are a match to TRBD2. In DNA, the CDR3 is TGTGCCAGCAGAGGGACTAGCGGGAATGAGCAGTTCTTC. Translation gives CASRGTSGNEQFF. Filled out from reference TRBV7-9 and TRBJ2-1, the complete variable domain reads DTGVSQNPRHKITKRGQNVTFRCDPISEHNRLYWYRQTLGQGPEFLTYFQNEAQLEKSRLLSDRFSAERPKGSFSTLEIQRTEQGDSAMYLCASRGTSGNEQFFGPGTRLTVL.